Shown below are 24 T cell receptor beta chains from a single sample sequenced in a study of cytomegalovirus exposure and HLA in healthy donors. Data came from immunoSEQ multiplex PCR; TCRdb stores just in-frame clones and leaves some out. The data contain 65,000 to 80,000 clones, roughly 94% of them singletons. The sequencing input was PBMCs. Receptors originate from a woman under 30 in good health and CMV-seropositive.

For the CDR3, the DNA is TGTGCCAGCAGCTTAGATTCCCTGCCAGGGGACACCGGGGAGCTGTTTTTT. Translation: CASSLDSLPGDTGELFF. The rearrangement uses TRBV11-2 and TRBJ2-2; a weak D match, TRBD1 (6 bases). Germline CDR1 SGHAT, CDR2 FQNNGV. This CDR3 region has 17 residues. The V and J ends lost 0 bases and 3 bases respectively, with 14 bases between them. Together with reference TRBV11-2 and TRBJ2-2, the CDR3 gives the full variable domain: EAGVAQSPRYKIIEKRQSVAFWCNPISGHATLYWYQQILGQGPKLLIQFQNNGVVDDSQLPKDRFSAERLKGVDSTLKIQPAKLEDSAVYLCASSLDSLPGDTGELFFGEGSRLTVL.

The chain is built from TRBV6-5 and TRBJ2-2; D uncertain. V dropped 7 bases and J dropped 1 base, with 13 bases sitting between them. The CDR3 has 15 residues. Germline values: CDR1 MNHEY, CDR2 SVGAGI. The CDR3 DNA follows: TGTGCCAGCACCACCAGGAATCTGAACACCGGGGAGCTGTTTTTT. Amino acids: CASTTRNLNTGELFF.

This chain uses TRBV19 with TRBJ2-3; 9 bases fit TRBD2. Germline CDR1 LNHDA, CDR2 SQIVND (reference sequence). The CDR3 loop spans 16 amino acids. J was trimmed by 1 base and V by 3 bases; bases with no gene match: 5. The CDR3 DNA sequence: TGTGCCAGTAGTATCAGGGCGGGGGGGGGCACAGATACGCAGTATTTT. This codes for CASSIRAGGGTDTQYF. The whole variable domain, remainder taken from reference TRBV19 and TRBJ2-3, is DGGITQSPKYLFRKEGQNVTLSCEQNLNHDAMYWYRQDPGQGLRLIYYSQIVNDFQKGDIAEGYSVSREKKESFPLTVTSAQKNPTAFYLCASSIRAGGGTDTQYFGPGTRLTVL.

The chain couples TRBV5-4 to TRBJ2-7; D might be TRBD2 (6 bases). The CDR3 has 12 amino acids. Trimming left V 2 bases short and J 7 bases short, with 10 bases between. The V gene's germline CDR1 is SGHNT and CDR2 YYREEE (reference sequence). The CDR3 is CASSFPGREQYF. The CDR3 nucleotides are TGTGCCAGCAGCTTTCCAGGGAGGGAGCAGTACTTC. The variable domain in full, completed from reference TRBV5-4 and TRBJ2-7, reads ETGVTQSPTHLIKTRGQQVTLRCSSQSGHNTVSWYQQALGQGPQFIFQYYREEENGRGNFPPRFSGLQFPNYSSELNVNALELDDSALYLCASSFPGREQYFGPGTRLTVT.

This clone occurred once. The chain couples TRBV19 to TRBJ2-3; D not resolved. Germline loops: CDR1 LNHDA, CDR2 SQIVND (reference sequence). V was shortened by 8 bases and J by 4 bases, with 7 bases between the two germline ends. The CDR3 length is 11 residues. The CDR3 here is CASSQSDTQYF. In DNA, the CDR3 is TGTGCCAGTTCGCAGTCAGATACGCAGTATTTT. The full variable domain, completed using reference TRBV19 and TRBJ2-3, is DGGITQSPKYLFRKEGQNVTLSCEQNLNHDAMYWYRQDPGQGLRLIYYSQIVNDFQKGDIAEGYSVSREKKESFPLTVTSAQKNPTAFYLCASSQSDTQYFGPGTRLTVL.

The chain couples TRBV6-4 to TRBJ2-6; 10 bases align to TRBD1. CDR3 size: 17 residues. V dropped 5 bases and J dropped 1; count of bases not matched to a gene: 5. CDR1 MRHNA and CDR2 SNTAGT come from the germline V gene. CDR3 DNA: TGTGCCAGCAGTCGACAGGGGGCATGGTCTGGGGCCAACGTCCTGACTTTC. It codes for CASSRQGAWSGANVLTF.

The chain couples TRBV9 to TRBJ1-1; D is uncertain. The CDR3 covers 13 residues. V was trimmed by 0 bases and J by 10 bases, leaving 13 bases between them. Per the germline V gene, CDR1 is SGDLS and CDR2 is YYNGEE. The CDR3 DNA sequence: TGTGCCAGCAGCGTAGATGGGGAGGCCGCAGCTTTCTTT. Residues: CASSVDGEAAAFF.

The V gene is TRBV29-1, the J gene TRBJ2-3; D uncertain. The CDR3 totals 12 residues. Germline V CDR1 and CDR2: SQVTM, ANQGSEA. V was shortened by 4 bases and J by 1 base, with 6 bases between the two germline ends. The CDR3 loop reads CSVASGTDTQYF. CDR3 in DNA: TGCAGCGTTGCGTCGGGCACAGATACGCAGTATTTT.

The rearrangement links TRBV5-8 to TRBJ2-7; 7 nucleotides line up with TRBD2. Unmatched junction bases numbered 11, after V lost 2 bases and J lost 3 bases. From germline, CDR1 is SGHTS and CDR2 YDEGEE. The CDR3 has 16 amino acids. CDR3 in amino acids: CASSFLSGTSVYEQYF. CDR3 DNA sequence: TGTGCCAGCAGCTTCCTAAGCGGGACCAGTGTCTACGAGCAGTACTTC.

This CDR3 is CASSAWTGWRPQHF. CDR3 DNA: TGTGCCAGCAGTGCCTGGACAGGCTGGCGGCCCCAGCATTTT. This chain links TRBV28 with TRBJ1-5, with 7 bases matching TRBD1. CDR3 length: 14 residues. CDR1 is MDHEN and CDR2 is SYDVKM in the germline V gene. With 5 bases clipped from V and 9 bases from J, the junction kept 10 bases outside the gene matches.

About this clone itself: The germline gene is not matched at one end of the junction; a read error may be the cause. The chain recombines TRBV4-2 with TRBJ2-5, with D maybe TRBD2 (6 bases). Per germline, CDR1 LGHNA and CDR2 YNFKEQ. This CDR3 has 13 amino acids. The CDR3 DNA is TGTGCCAGCAGCCGCGGGACTGAAGAGATCCAGTACTTC. This sequence encodes CASSRGTEEIQYF.

CDR3 protein: CASSPRSSGGYNEQFF. The DNA of the CDR3 is TGTGCCAGCTCACCACGGTCAAGCGGGGGTTACAATGAGCAGTTCTTC. The chain couples TRBV18 to TRBJ2-1, with 8 bases fitting TRBD2. V dropped 1 base and J dropped 4; count of bases not matched to a gene: 6. The CDR3 runs 16 residues. Germline values: CDR1 KGHSH, CDR2 LQKENI. The full variable domain, with the rest looked up from reference TRBV18 and TRBJ2-1, is NAGVMQNPRHLVRRRGQEARLRCSPMKGHSHVYWYRQLPEEGLKFMVYLQKENIIDESGMPKERFSAEFPKEGPSILRIQQVVRGDSAAYFCASSPRSSGGYNEQFFGPGTRLTVL.

This chain links TRBV5-1 with TRBJ2-5; D is ambiguous. In germline, CDR1 is SGHRS, CDR2 YFSETQ. This CDR3 has 14 residues. The V end lost 1 base, the J end lost 2 bases, and 9 bases lay between the germline ends. CDR3 protein: CASSLMAPQETQYF. CDR3 DNA sequence: TGCGCCAGCAGCTTGATGGCACCGCAAGAGACCCAGTACTTC.

CDR3 protein: CASSEDGRSWGGYGYTF. Here the CDR3 DNA reads TGTGCCAGCAGTGAAGACGGAAGAAGTTGGGGCGGCTATGGCTACACCTTC. The rearrangement joins TRBV2 to TRBJ1-2, with D possibly matching TRBD1 (5 bases). The germline V gene encodes CDR1 SNHLY and CDR2 FYNNEI. V lost 1 base, J lost 4 bases, and 19 bases lay in between. The length of the CDR3 is 17 residues.

The chain links TRBV28 to TRBJ2-2, with D tentatively TRBD2 (5 bases). Germline V lookup: CDR1 MDHEN, CDR2 SYDVKM. The CDR3 covers 14 residues. V lost 6 bases, J lost 2 bases, and 10 bases lay in between. The CDR3 is CASRRTRNTGELFF. In nucleotides, the CDR3 is TGTGCCAGCAGGAGAACTAGAAACACCGGGGAGCTGTTTTTT.

The gene calls are TRBV7-6 and TRBJ2-5, with 8 bases lining up with TRBD2. Germline CDR1 reads SGHVS; CDR2 reads FNYEAQ. With 3 bases clipped from V and 2 bases from J, the junction kept 2 bases outside the gene matches. The CDR3 runs 14 residues. The CDR3 sequence is CASSLGLGQETQYF. The CDR3, as DNA: TGTGCCAGCAGCTTGGGACTAGGGCAAGAGACCCAGTACTTC. The full variable domain, with the rest looked up from reference TRBV7-6 and TRBJ2-5, is GAGVSQSPRYKVTKRGQDVALRCDPISGHVSLYWYRQALGQGPEFLTYFNYEAQQDKSGLPNDRFSAERPEGSISTLTIQRTEQRDSAMYRCASSLGLGQETQYFGPGTRLLVL.

The chain employs TRBV19 and TRBJ2-1; maybe TRBD1 (5 bases). The germline V gene has CDR1 LNHDA and CDR2 SQIVND (reference sequence). The V end lost 8 bases, the J end lost 6 bases, and 17 bases lay between the germline ends. The CDR3 consists of 14 residues. The CDR3 sequence is CASGLGQLLNEQFF. The CDR3 nucleotides are TGTGCCAGTGGGCTAGGACAACTCCTCAATGAGCAGTTCTTC.

This chain connects TRBV6-5 to TRBJ2-1; TRBD2 matches at 8 bases. Losses at the gene ends were 0 bases for V and 10 bases for J; bases not matched to a gene: 11. The length of the CDR3 is 16 residues. The germline V gene encodes CDR1 MNHEY and CDR2 SVGAGI. CDR3: CASSYSPARTSWEQFF. CDR3 in DNA: TGTGCCAGCAGTTACTCCCCCGCTAGGACTAGCTGGGAGCAGTTCTTC.

The gene calls are TRBV19 and TRBJ1-1; D unclear. Looked up from germline, CDR1 is LNHDA and CDR2 is SQIVND (reference sequence). The CDR3 extends over 13 amino acids. Trimming left V 4 bases short and J 2 bases short, with 8 bases between. The CDR3 region is CASSRDYNTEAFF. In DNA, the CDR3 is TGTGCCAGTAGTAGAGACTACAACACTGAAGCTTTCTTT.

This chain joins TRBV5-4 and TRBJ1-2; possibly TRBD1 for D (5 bases). The CDR3 is 17 amino acids. Trimming pared 0 bases from V and 4 bases from J, leaving 19 bases between. CDR1 and CDR2 from the germline V gene are SGHNT and YYREEE (reference sequence). The CDR3 loop is CASSLGGAGPSLYGYTF. The CDR3 DNA sequence: TGTGCCAGCAGCTTGGGCGGGGCAGGGCCCTCCCTCTATGGCTACACCTTC.

This chain uses TRBV27 with TRBJ2-3; D is possibly TRBD1 (7 bases). The germline gives CDR1 MNHEY, CDR2 SMNVEV (reference sequence). The CDR3 contains 15 residues. Deletions cut 3 bases from V and 2 bases from J, with 12 bases between. The CDR3 spells CASSFPGGNTDTQYF. The CDR3 DNA reads as TGTGCCAGCAGTTTCCCAGGGGGGAACACAGATACGCAGTATTTT.

The chain carries TRBV6-5 and TRBJ2-7; 7 nucleotides agree with TRBD1. Germline V lookup: CDR1 MNHEY, CDR2 SVGAGI. The CDR3 has 14 amino acids. The junction had 9 bases not matched to a gene; V was cut back by 6 bases and J by 4 bases. The CDR3 bases are TGTGCCAGCAGACCCCCGGGACAGCCTTACGAGCAGTACTTC. Its protein product is CASRPPGQPYEQYF.

The V gene is TRBV29-1, the J gene TRBJ1-2; the match to TRBD1 covers 11 bases. The CDR3 is made up of 15 amino acids. Germline values: CDR1 SQVTM, CDR2 ANQGSEA. V was pared by 3 bases and J by 4 bases, with 7 bases of the junction left unmatched. DNA of the CDR3: TGCAGCGTTGATGGTTTTGGGACAGGGGGCTATGGCTACACCTTC. Translating gives CSVDGFGTGGYGYTF.

The rearrangement links TRBV6-5 to TRBJ1-5; 8 positions agree with TRBD1. Trimming at V came to 6 bases and at J to 0 bases, leaving 4 bases not matched to a gene. The CDR3 sequence is 15 residues long. Germline CDR1 is MNHEY and CDR2 is SVGAGI. The CDR3 reads CASSRTGSSNQPQHF. In nucleotides, the CDR3 is TGTGCCAGCAGCCGGACAGGGAGTAGCAATCAGCCCCAGCATTTT.